This T cell receptor beta chain was captured by sequencing in a study of blood T cell repertoires in COVID-19. Study-level information: T cells, B-cell-depleted T cells, or PBMCs supplied cDNA or gDNA.

Under the authors' procedure: By means of reference gene primer amplification, nucleated cell counts were estimated. Sequencing used immunoSEQ multiplex PCR; TCRdb keeps in-frame clones, though not all of them. The V and J calls and clone size come from that table; D and trimming were worked out from the DNA. The sample carries 200,000 to 300,000 clones, around 90% recorded once. One Seattle source followed patients from active infection through their disease course. This CDR3 is built from 13 residues. Germline V gene data show CDR1 as MNHEY and CDR2 as SMNVEV (reference sequence). V was cut by 7 bases and J by 7 bases, with 11 bases left in between.

The sequenced sample consisted of peripheral blood. This sequence joins TRBV27 and TRBJ1-6, with D unresolved. This receptor was identified in a man aged 25-40 years with COVID-19, enrolled during active disease. CDR3 sequence (DNA): TGTGCCAGCACCCCATCCAGGAATTCACCCCTCCACTTT. Translation gives CASTPSRNSPLHF.